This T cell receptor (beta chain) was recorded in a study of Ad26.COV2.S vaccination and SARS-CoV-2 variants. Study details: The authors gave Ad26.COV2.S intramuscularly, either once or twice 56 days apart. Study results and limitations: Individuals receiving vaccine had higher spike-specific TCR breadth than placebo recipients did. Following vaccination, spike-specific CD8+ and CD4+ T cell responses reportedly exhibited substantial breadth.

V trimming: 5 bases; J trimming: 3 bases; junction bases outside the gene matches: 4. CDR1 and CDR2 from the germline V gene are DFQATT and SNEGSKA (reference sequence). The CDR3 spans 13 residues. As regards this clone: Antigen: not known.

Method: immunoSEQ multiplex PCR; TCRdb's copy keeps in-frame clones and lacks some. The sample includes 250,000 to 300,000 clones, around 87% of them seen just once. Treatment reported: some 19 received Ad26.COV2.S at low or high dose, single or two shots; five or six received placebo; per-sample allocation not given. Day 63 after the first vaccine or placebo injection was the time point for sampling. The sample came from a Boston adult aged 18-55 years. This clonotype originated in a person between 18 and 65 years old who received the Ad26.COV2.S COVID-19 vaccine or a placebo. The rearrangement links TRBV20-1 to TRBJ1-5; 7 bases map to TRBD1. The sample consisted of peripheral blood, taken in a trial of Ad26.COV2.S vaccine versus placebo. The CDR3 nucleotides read TGCAGTGCTGGTGGGACAGCCAATCAGCCCCAGCATTTT. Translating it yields CSAGGTANQPQHF.